The rows below give T cell receptor beta chains drawn from one sample of a study of cytomegalovirus exposure and HLA in healthy donors. Here immunoSEQ multiplex PCR was the method, and the copy in TCRdb shows in-frame clones only, minus some. In the table there are 100,000 or so clones, 84% of which are singletons. Sequencing was performed on PBMCs. The receptors come from a woman aged 18-29 years in good health and CMV-seronegative. The CDR3 runs from the conserved cysteine through the conserved F or W. A D gene is named only where the DNA matches it firmly. For some rows the clone size is stated as once, few or many, or as a class when expanded; others skip it.

abundance	d_gene	v_gene	j_gene	CDR3nt	CDR3aa
few	.	TRBV4-1	TRBJ2-6	TGCGCCAGCAGCCTGGGGGATCCAGGGGTCTCCTCTGGGGCCAACGTCCTGACTTTC	CASSLGDPGVSSGANVLTF
.	TRBD2	TRBV7-2	TRBJ2-7	TGTGCCAGCAGCTTAGCGGCTGCGGGGGTGTGGGAGCAGTACTTC	CASSLAAAGVWEQYF
.	TRBD1	TRBV19	TRBJ2-1	TGTGCCAGTAGTATAGTACAGGGGTTTTCCTACAATGAGCAGTTCTTC	CASSIVQGFSYNEQFF
.	.	TRBV29-1	TRBJ1-1	TGCAGCGTGGGAGGACGGCTGAACACTGAAGCTTTCTTT	CSVGGRLNTEAFF
.	TRBD1	TRBV29-1	TRBJ1-1	TGCAGCGTTGTAGGGACAGGGAACACTGAAGCTTTCTTT	CSVVGTGNTEAFF
.	.	TRBV4-3	TRBJ2-1	TGCGCCAGCAGCCCCCTTTCTCGGAGCTCCTACAATGAGCAGTTCTTC	CASSPLSRSSYNEQFF
once	TRBD2	TRBV7-2	TRBJ2-3	TGTGCCAGCAGCATTAGCGGGAGGGCAGATACGCAGTATTTT	CASSISGRADTQYF
.	.	TRBV5-4	TRBJ2-3	TGTGCCAGCAGCCCTCGACCGGGACTTTTGGGAGATACGCAGTATTTT	CASSPRPGLLGDTQYF
once	TRBD2	TRBV29-1	TRBJ2-2	TGCAGCGTGGGAAAAAGAAACAAGAAGGGACTAGCGGGAGTGACCGGGGAGCTGTTTTTT	CSVGKRNKKGLAGVTGELFF
.	TRBD2	TRBV7-6	TRBJ2-1	TGTGCCAGCAGCTTAGGCGGGAGCAATGAGCAGTTCTTC	CASSLGGSNEQFF
.	.	TRBV19	TRBJ2-7	TGTGCCAGTAGGTCAGGGGCCCACGAGCAGTACTTC	CASRSGAHEQYF
.	.	TRBV7-2	TRBJ1-3	TGTGCCAGCAGGCAGTACAGTGATCTCTCTGGAAACACCATATATTTT	CASRQYSDLSGNTIYF
.	.	TRBV29-1	TRBJ1-2	TGCAGCGTGGAAAGAGGTGGCTATGGCTACACCTTC	CSVERGGYGYTF
.	.	TRBV6-1	TRBJ1-1	TGTGCCAGCAGTTCTACGTTGAACACTGAAGCTTTCTTT	CASSSTLNTEAFF
.	.	TRBV10-3	TRBJ1-3	TGTGCCATCAGACAGGGCTCTGGAAACACCATATATTTT	CAIRQGSGNTIYF
.	TRBD1	TRBV4-3	TRBJ1-2	TGCGCCAGCAGCCAGGACAGGGGTCCTCTATGGGGCTACACCTTC	CASSQDRGPLWGYTF
.	TRBD2	TRBV5-1	TRBJ2-1	TGCGCCAGCAGCTTGGATCGCCTAGCGGGGGGTTCCTACAATGAGCAGTTCTTC	CASSLDRLAGGSYNEQFF
.	TRBD1	TRBV29-1	TRBJ2-7	TGCAGCGCCACAGGGGCCCACTACGAGCAGTACTTC	CSATGAHYEQYF
.	.	TRBV29-1	TRBJ2-7	TGCAGCGTTGAAATGCAGGCCCACTCCTACGAGCAGTACTTC	CSVEMQAHSYEQYF
.	TRBD2	TRBV7-2	TRBJ2-5	TGTGCCAGCAGCTTAGCGCGGGAGTCCCAAGAGACCCAGTACTTC	CASSLARESQETQYF
.	.	TRBV11-2	TRBJ1-2	TGTGCCAGCACCCCGAATCGGGGGGCGGTCGGCTACACCTTC	CASTPNRGAVGYTF
.	.	TRBV19	TRBJ2-2	TGTGCCAGTAGAGGGGAGGACACCGGGGAGCTGTTTTTT	CASRGEDTGELFF
.	.	TRBV9	TRBJ2-1	TGTGCCAGCAGCGTAACCTGGTTCGGGGAGCAGTTCTTC	CASSVTWFGEQFF
.	TRBD1	TRBV7-9	TRBJ2-7	TGTTCCAGCAGCTCGGGGACAGAAGCTCACGAGCAGTACTTC	CSSSSGTEAHEQYF
.	.	TRBV5-4	TRBJ2-3	TGTGCCAGCAGCTTAGCTGCGGGGTGGGAATCGCATACGCAGTATTTT	CASSLAAGWESHTQYF
.	TRBD1	TRBV6-5	TRBJ2-6	TGTGCCAGCAGTTACTCGACAGGGGGGCTAGTCCTGACTTTC	CASSYSTGGLVLTF
.	.	TRBV2	TRBJ2-2	TGTGCCAGCAGCTTCGGGACTTCCACCGGGGAGCTGTTTTTT	CASSFGTSTGELFF
.	TRBD2	TRBV29-1	TRBJ2-5	TGCAGCGTCAGAAATAGCGGGAGGGGCGAGACCCAGTACTTC	CSVRNSGRGETQYF
.	.	TRBV7-3	TRBJ2-1	TGTGCCAGCAGCTCCCTTCTAGACTCAACTGAGCAGTTCTTC	CASSSLLDSTEQFF
.	TRBD2	TRBV5-1	TRBJ2-5	TGCGCCAGCAGCGCCGAACTAGCGGGGGGGCCCGGGACCCAGTACTTC	CASSAELAGGPGTQYF
once	.	TRBV5-1	TRBJ1-2	TGCGCCAGCAGCTTGACAGCAGCTAACTATGGCTACACCTTC	CASSLTAANYGYTF
medium-sized	TRBD1	TRBV6-4	TRBJ2-3	TGTGCCAGCAGTGACGGGACAGGGGGCACAGATACGCAGTATTTT	CASSDGTGGTDTQYF
once	TRBD2	TRBV2	TRBJ2-1	TGTGCCAGCAGTGGAGAGCGGGAGGTGCCCAATGAGCAGTTCTTC	CASSGEREVPNEQFF
.	TRBD1	TRBV7-2	TRBJ1-1	TGTGCCAGCAGCTTGAGTTTCACAGGGGACACTGAAGCTTTCTTT	CASSLSFTGDTEAFF
.	.	TRBV5-1	TRBJ1-1	TGCGCCAGCAGCGCCGGCAGGGGGAACACTGAAGCTTTCTTT	CASSAGRGNTEAFF